The 14 T cell receptor beta chains reported below all come from one sample, sequenced in a study of T cell changes during pregnancy in multiple sclerosis. Some clones are missing from TCRdb's copy, which holds only in-frame ones; the method was immunoSEQ multiplex PCR. The data show about 59,000 clones, about 94% seen once. The sequencing here drew on CD8+ T cells from peripheral blood mononuclear cells, taken in the third trimester of pregnancy. The receptors were sampled from a female donor with multiple sclerosis, enrolled in a pregnancy study.

The V gene is TRBV5-1, the J gene TRBJ2-2, with 8 bases fitting TRBD2. The trim removed 5 bases at V and 7 bases at J, leaving 1 base unmatched. CDR3 length: 12 residues. Germline loops: CDR1 SGHRS, CDR2 YFSETQ. The CDR3 bases are TGCGCCAGCAGGAGCGGGAGCGGGGAGCTGTTTTTT. Translation: CASRSGSGELFF.

In this sample, this clone turned up once. This same CDR3 is encoded by further DNA sequences in the sample. V and J are TRBV19 and TRBJ1-5, with TRBD1 matching over 7 bases. The CDR3 has 12 amino acids. The germline V gene has CDR1 LNHDA and CDR2 SQIVND (reference sequence). Trimming at V came to 7 bases and at J to 4 bases, leaving 1 base not matched to a gene. As DNA, the CDR3 is TGTGCCAGTAAGACAGGGAATCAGCCCCAGCATTTT. It yields the protein CASKTGNQPQHF.

This clone was found a few times. The V gene is TRBV19, the J gene TRBJ2-2, with D tentatively TRBD1 (5 bases). Trimming removed 8 bases from V and 1 base from J, with 14 bases in between. Germline values: CDR1 LNHDA, CDR2 SQIVND (reference sequence). The CDR3 runs to 15 residues. The CDR3 DNA reads as TGTGCCAGTGGGCGCAGGGCACAGAACACCGGGGAGCTGTTTTTT. This codes for CASGRRAQNTGELFF. Full variable domain (missing parts from reference TRBV19 and TRBJ2-2): DGGITQSPKYLFRKEGQNVTLSCEQNLNHDAMYWYRQDPGQGLRLIYYSQIVNDFQKGDIAEGYSVSREKKESFPLTVTSAQKNPTAFYLCASGRRAQNTGELFFGEGSRLTVL.

J is TRBJ2-1 and V is TRBV18; 10 nucleotides agree with TRBD2. With V trimmed by 2 bases and J by 1 base, 11 bases remained unmatched. CDR1 KGHSH and CDR2 LQKENI come from the germline V gene. This CDR3 has 19 residues. CDR3 loop: CASSPALASGSVSYNEQFF. CDR3 coding DNA: TGTGCCAGCTCACCAGCTCTTGCTAGCGGGAGTGTGTCCTACAATGAGCAGTTCTTC. Full variable domain (missing parts from reference TRBV18 and TRBJ2-1): NAGVMQNPRHLVRRRGQEARLRCSPMKGHSHVYWYRQLPEEGLKFMVYLQKENIIDESGMPKERFSAEFPKEGPSILRIQQVVRGDSAAYFCASSPALASGSVSYNEQFFGPGTRLTVL.

The V call is TRBV4-1, the J call TRBJ2-4; 13 bases line up with TRBD2. Germline CDR1 and CDR2: MGHRA and YSYEKL. The CDR3 has 17 amino acids. Losses at the gene ends were 6 bases for V and 8 bases for J; bases not matched to a gene: 13. CDR3: CASRLGLAGDPEDIQYF. The CDR3, as DNA: TGCGCCAGCAGACTCGGACTAGCGGGGGATCCGGAAGACATTCAGTACTTC.

V and J are TRBV5-1 and TRBJ2-7; maybe TRBD1 (5 bases). Germline CDR1 SGHRS, CDR2 YFSETQ. Trimming removed 3 bases from V and 7 bases from J, with 14 bases in between. The CDR3 is made up of 13 amino acids. Here the CDR3 DNA reads TGCGCCAGCAGCTCCCTAGACAGTCCTGAGCAGTACTTC. This codes for CASSSLDSPEQYF.

This clone occurred once. The genes are TRBV5-6 and TRBJ1-3; a weak D match, TRBD1 (5 bases). This CDR3 comprises 16 residues. V lost 4 bases to trimming and J lost 0 bases, with 14 bases between them. From germline, CDR1 is SGHDT and CDR2 YYEEEE. CDR3 residues: CASSSGGVFSGNTIYF. DNA for the CDR3: TGTGCCAGCAGCAGTGGAGGGGTATTCTCTGGAAACACCATATATTTT.

This clone was picked up one time. This chain links TRBV11-3 with TRBJ2-7; TRBD1 aligns across 9 bases. This CDR3 comprises 14 residues. V lost 2 bases and J lost 3; bases outside the gene matches: 2. CDR1 SGHNT and CDR2 YENEEA come from the germline V gene. CDR3 loop: CASSLTGGGYEQYF. The CDR3 DNA sequence: TGTGCCAGCAGCTTAACAGGGGGCGGCTACGAGCAGTACTTC.

This clone was seen more than once but under ten times. The CDR3 region has the DNA TGTGCCAGCAGCCAAGATATCGGGTCGGGGACCCAGTACTTC. It specifies CASSQDIGSGTQYF. The chain combines TRBV4-2 with TRBJ2-5; D not resolved. This CDR3 comprises 14 residues. Germline CDR1 reads LGHNA; CDR2 reads YNFKEQ. V shed 0 bases and J shed 7 bases, with 12 bases lying between them.

The gene calls are TRBV19 and TRBJ2-1, with TRBD2 identical over 12 bases. Germline V gene data show CDR1 as LNHDA and CDR2 as SQIVND (reference sequence). V lost 7 bases, J lost 0 bases, and 7 bases stayed unmatched. This CDR3 has 17 residues. CDR3 in amino acids: CASIGLAGGPSYNEQFF. The CDR3 DNA reads TGTGCCAGTATTGGTCTAGCGGGAGGGCCCTCCTACAATGAGCAGTTCTTC.

This clone occurred once. V gene TRBV15 combines with J gene TRBJ1-5; tentatively, D is TRBD1 (6 bases). Germline V gene sequence: CDR1 LNHNV, CDR2 YYDKDF (reference sequence). The CDR3 totals 14 residues. V was cut by 0 bases and J by 6 bases, with 9 bases left in between. The CDR3, as DNA: TGTGCCACCAGCAGAGAAGGGGGTTCTCAGCCCCAGCATTTT. This gives the protein CATSREGGSQPQHF.

The chain links TRBV7-6 to TRBJ2-1, with TRBD2 matching 12 bases. The CDR3 covers 15 residues. Losses at the gene ends were 1 base for V and 8 bases for J; bases not matched to a gene: 3. Germline lookup yields CDR1 SGHVS and CDR2 FNYEAQ. The DNA of the CDR3 is TGTGCCAGCAGCTTAGGACTAGCGGGAGCGCATGAGCAGTTCTTC. The encoded protein is CASSLGLAGAHEQFF.

V usage is TRBV19 and J usage is TRBJ1-1; D is uncertain. V was trimmed by 0 bases and J by 2 bases, leaving 7 bases between them. Germline values: CDR1 LNHDA, CDR2 SQIVND (reference sequence). The CDR3 is made up of 14 amino acids. The CDR3 DNA reads TGTGCCAGTAGTATAGAGGAGGGAAACACTGAAGCTTTCTTT. The encoded protein is CASSIEEGNTEAFF.

The rearrangement uses TRBV9 and TRBJ2-2; 11 bases are a match to TRBD1. V shed 7 bases and J 5 bases; nucleotides not matched to a gene: 10. The CDR3 is 16 residues long. Germline CDR1 and CDR2: SGDLS and YYNGEE. CDR3 sequence (DNA): TGTGCCAGCGTGGGACAGGGGGAAGGGGTTACCGGGGAGCTGTTTTTT. Amino acid sequence: CASVGQGEGVTGELFF.